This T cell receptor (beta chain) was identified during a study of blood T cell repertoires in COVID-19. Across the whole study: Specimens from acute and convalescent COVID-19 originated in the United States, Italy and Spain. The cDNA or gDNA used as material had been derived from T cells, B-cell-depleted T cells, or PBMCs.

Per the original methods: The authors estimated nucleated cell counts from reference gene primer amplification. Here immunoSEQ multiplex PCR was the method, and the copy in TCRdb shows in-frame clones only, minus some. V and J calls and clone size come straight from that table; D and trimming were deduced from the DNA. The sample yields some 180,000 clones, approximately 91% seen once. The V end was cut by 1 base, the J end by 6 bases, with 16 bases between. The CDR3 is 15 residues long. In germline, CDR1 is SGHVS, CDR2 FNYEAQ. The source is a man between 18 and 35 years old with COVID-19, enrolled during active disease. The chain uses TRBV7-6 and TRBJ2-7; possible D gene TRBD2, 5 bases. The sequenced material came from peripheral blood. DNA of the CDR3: TGTGCCAGCAGCTTAGAGGCTAGCCGTACGGGCGAGCAGTACTTC. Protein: CASSLEASRTGEQYF.